This T cell receptor beta chain was sequenced during a study of shared clonotypes between healthy human individuals. Study information: CD4 naive cells filled three plates per donor, CD4 memory three, CD8 naive two and CD8 memory one. Findings of the study overall: Roughly 5% of naive CD4 clonotypes were common to a handful of donors.

Germline CDR1 SQVTM, CDR2 ANQGSEA. The CDR3 is made up of 15 amino acids. Deletions cut 4 bases from V and 0 bases from J, with 13 bases between. Comment on this clone: The antigen is unknown.

The naive CD8 population came from CD45RO-negative cells selected for CCR7, without terminally differentiated effector memory CD45RA+ cells. Donors comprised only Caucasian adults living in Nashville, Tennessee. Assay: immunoSEQ multiplex PCR; the TCRdb copy retains only in-frame clones and omits some. The sample lists around 2,000,000 clones, roughly 95% occurring once. This TCR derives from a man aged 18 to 30 in good health. The specimen sequenced was naive CD8+ T cells sorted from blood. V gene TRBV29-1 combines with J gene TRBJ2-1; perhaps TRBD1 as D (6 bases). The DNA of the CDR3 is TGCAGCGTTGGGGGTCAGGGGAGCTCCTACAATGAGCAGTTCTTC. Amino acid sequence: CSVGGQGSSYNEQFF.